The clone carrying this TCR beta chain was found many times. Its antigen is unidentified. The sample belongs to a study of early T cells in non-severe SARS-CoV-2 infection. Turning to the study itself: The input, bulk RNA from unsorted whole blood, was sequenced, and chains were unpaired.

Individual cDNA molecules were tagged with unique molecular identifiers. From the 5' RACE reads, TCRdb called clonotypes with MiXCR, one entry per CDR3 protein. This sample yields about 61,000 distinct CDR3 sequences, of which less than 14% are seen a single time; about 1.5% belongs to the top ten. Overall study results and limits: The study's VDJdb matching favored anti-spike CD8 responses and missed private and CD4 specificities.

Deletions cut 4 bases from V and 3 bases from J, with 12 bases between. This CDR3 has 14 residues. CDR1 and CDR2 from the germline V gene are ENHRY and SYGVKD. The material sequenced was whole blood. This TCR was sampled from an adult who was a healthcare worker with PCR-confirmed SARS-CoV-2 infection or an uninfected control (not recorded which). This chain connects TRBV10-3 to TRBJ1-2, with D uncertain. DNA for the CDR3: TGTGCCATCAGTGCGGGGAGTCGGGACTATGGCTACACCTTC. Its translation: CAISAGSRDYGYTF.